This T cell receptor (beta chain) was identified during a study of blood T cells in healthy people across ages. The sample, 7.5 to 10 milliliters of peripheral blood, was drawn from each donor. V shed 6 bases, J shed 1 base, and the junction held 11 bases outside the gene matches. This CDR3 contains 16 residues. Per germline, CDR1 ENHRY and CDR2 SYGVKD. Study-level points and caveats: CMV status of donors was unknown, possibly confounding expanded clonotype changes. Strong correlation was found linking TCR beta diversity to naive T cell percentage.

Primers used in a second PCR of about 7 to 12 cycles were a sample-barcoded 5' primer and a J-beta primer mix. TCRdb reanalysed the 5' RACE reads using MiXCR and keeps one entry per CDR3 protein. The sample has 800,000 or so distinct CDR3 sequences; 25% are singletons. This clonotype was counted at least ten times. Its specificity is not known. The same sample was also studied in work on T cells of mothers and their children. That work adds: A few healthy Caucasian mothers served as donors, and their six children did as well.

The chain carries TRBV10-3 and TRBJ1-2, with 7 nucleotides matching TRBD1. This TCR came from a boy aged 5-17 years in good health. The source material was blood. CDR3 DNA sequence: TGTGCCATCAGGGAAGGCGGGACAGCGATTAACTATGGCTACACCTTC. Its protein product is CAIREGGTAINYGYTF.